These T cell receptor beta chains were read from a single sample in a study of beta chain features in type 1 diabetes. Profiling relied on immunoSEQ multiplex PCR, and the TCRdb table lists in-frame clones only, not all of them. The profile shows about 410,000 clones, roughly 13% of them singletons. The sequenced sample was naive CD4+ T cells from blood. The receptors originated from a man aged 30-40 years in good health. Both conserved end residues are part of each CDR3. D genes are given only for firm matches. Clone sizes are given selectively: once, few, many, or a class where the clone is expanded.

d_gene	j_gene	abundance	v_gene	CDR3nt	CDR3aa
NA	TRBJ2-1	few	TRBV7-8	TGTGCCAGCAGCCCGAGGAGCGGGCTCTCCCCATACAATGAGCAGTTCTTC	CASSPRSGLSPYNEQFF
NA	TRBJ1-2	NA	TRBV4-1	TGCGCCAGCACCGAGAGTGGGTTTAACTATGGCTACACCTTC	CASTESGFNYGYTF
NA	TRBJ2-4	few	TRBV7-9	TGTGCCAGCAGCTTATACCCCGGTATAGCCAAAAACATTCAGTACTTC	CASSLYPGIAKNIQYF
TRBD2	TRBJ2-1	NA	TRBV5-1	TGCGCCAGCAGCTTGACTAGCGCGGGGCAATTCTGGGGTGAGCAGTTCTTC	CASSLTSAGQFWGEQFF
NA	TRBJ2-3	NA	TRBV30	TGTGCCTGGATGATACGCGGAAGCACAGATACGCAGTATTTT	CAWMIRGSTDTQYF
NA	TRBJ2-3	few	TRBV18	TGTGCCAGCTCACCAAGAACGACCCGGATGGCAGATACGCAGTATTTT	CASSPRTTRMADTQYF
TRBD1	TRBJ2-1	NA	TRBV19	TGTGCCAGTAGTTCCACAGGGGAAGGTGAGCAGTTCTTC	CASSSTGEGEQFF
TRBD2	TRBJ2-1	NA	TRBV30	TGTGCCTGGGGGGAACGACTAGCGGGAGTGGGGAATGAGCAGTTCTTC	CAWGERLAGVGNEQFF
NA	TRBJ1-2	NA	TRBV20-1	TGCAGTGCTAGACTCGGCGGCTACACCTTC	CSARLGGYTF
TRBD1	TRBJ2-1	NA	TRBV15	TGTGCCACCAGCAGACGGGGGACAGGGGGCAATGAGCAGTTCTTC	CATSRRGTGGNEQFF
NA	TRBJ1-5	NA	TRBV6-5	TGTGCCAGCAGTTACTCGGGGATGGGTCAGCCCCAGCATTTT	CASSYSGMGQPQHF
NA	TRBJ1-5	few	TRBV25-1	TGTGCCAGCAGTGAATCGGGTGGCCAGCCCCAGCATTTT	CASSESGGQPQHF
TRBD1	TRBJ1-2	NA	TRBV13	TGTGCCAGCAGCACCCCGGGACAGGGGGACGGGAACTATGGCTACACCTTC	CASSTPGQGDGNYGYTF
NA	TRBJ1-2	few	TRBV20-1	TGCAGTGCTAGAGAAGGCTACACCTTC	CSAREGYTF
NA	TRBJ2-7	few	TRBV7-2	TGTGCCAGCAGCCCCGGACAGAACTCCTACGAGCAGTACTTC	CASSPGQNSYEQYF
NA	TRBJ2-1	NA	TRBV2	TGTGCCAGCAGACTGACCGGGACGTTGTCCTACAATGAGCAGTTCTTC	CASRLTGTLSYNEQFF
NA	TRBJ2-5	NA	TRBV29-1	TGCAGCGTTGGGAAGTCTGGGGTTGAGACCCAGTACTTC	CSVGKSGVETQYF
TRBD2	TRBJ2-5	few	TRBV29-1	TGCAGCGCTGGGACTAGCCCTCAAGAGACCCAGTACTTC	CSAGTSPQETQYF
TRBD1	TRBJ1-1	NA	TRBV10-3	TGTGCCATCAGTGAGGACAGGGGTGAAGCTTTCTTT	CAISEDRGEAFF
TRBD2	TRBJ2-1	NA	TRBV12-5	TGTGCTAGTGGTTTGGTACTCCTAGCGGGAATCCATGAGCAGTTCTTC	CASGLVLLAGIHEQFF
TRBD2	TRBJ2-1	few	TRBV2	TGTGCCAGCACAGGGACTAGCGGGAGGGGTATGGATGAGCAGTTCTTC	CASTGTSGRGMDEQFF
NA	TRBJ2-2	few	TRBV6-6	TGTGCCAGCAGTTATGGCTCCGGGGAGCTGTTTTTT	CASSYGSGELFF
TRBD2	TRBJ2-5	NA	TRBV4-2	TGTGCCAGCAGCCAAGATAGGGCGGGGGGAGAAGAGACCCAGTACTTC	CASSQDRAGGEETQYF
NA	TRBJ2-5	few	TRBV9	TGTGCCAGCAGCGTATCGCCAGGGGCCCATAAAGAGACCCAGTACTTC	CASSVSPGAHKETQYF
TRBD1	TRBJ2-3	few	TRBV9	TGTGCCAGCAGCGTAGGTACTACAGGGGGTTCTCTTAGCACAGATACGCAGTATTTT	CASSVGTTGGSLSTDTQYF
TRBD1	TRBJ2-5	NA	TRBV18	TGTGCCAGCTCACCTCGCGGGACAGGGAACCAAGAGACCCAGTACTTC	CASSPRGTGNQETQYF
NA	TRBJ1-1	few	TRBV7-2	TGTGCCAGCAGCCTATCTGTAGGTGCTTTCTTT	CASSLSVGAFF
NA	TRBJ2-1	few	TRBV7-6	TGTGCCAGCAGCTTAGCTTTATGGAAGAGGAATGAGCAGTTCTTC	CASSLALWKRNEQFF
TRBD2	TRBJ2-5	few	TRBV4-1	TGCGCCAGCAGCCAAGTAGCGGGAGGGGAAGAGACCCAGTACTTC	CASSQVAGGEETQYF
NA	TRBJ2-7	few	TRBV5-1	TGCGCCAGCACCGTCAGGCAGGGGACCTACGAGCAGTACTTC	CASTVRQGTYEQYF
NA	TRBJ2-2	NA	TRBV10-3	TGTGCCATTGGGTCCGGGACGGCGAACACCGGGGAGCTGTTTTTT	CAIGSGTANTGELFF
NA	TRBJ1-6	few	TRBV6-4	TGTGCCAGCAGTGCGGCGGGGAGTCGGAATTCACCCCTCCACTTT	CASSAAGSRNSPLHF
TRBD1	TRBJ2-3	few	TRBV4-3	TGCGCCAGCAGCACCCCCGGGACAGGGGACACAGATACGCAGTATTTT	CASSTPGTGDTDTQYF
NA	TRBJ1-2	few	TRBV30	TGTGCCTGGATTTCGAGGGAGACGGCTAACTATGGCTACACCTTC	CAWISRETANYGYTF
NA	TRBJ2-7	NA	TRBV5-1	TGCGCCAGCAGCCCGGACAGCAGCTCCTACGAGCAGTACTTC	CASSPDSSSYEQYF
NA	TRBJ2-1	few	TRBV4-1	TGCGCCAGCAGAAAGGGGGCGGGGAACAATGAGCAGTTCTTC	CASRKGAGNNEQFF
NA	TRBJ1-1	NA	TRBV7-9	TGTGCCAACGGGGGTCTGAACACTGAAGCTTTCTTT	CANGGLNTEAFF
NA	TRBJ1-2	few	TRBV10-3	TGTGCCATCAGTGAGTCGCCGTATGGCTACACCTTC	CAISESPYGYTF
TRBD1	TRBJ2-2	NA	TRBV29-1	TGCAGCGTTGAAGCTGGTTGGACAGGGGGGAACACCGGGGAGCTGTTTTTT	CSVEAGWTGGNTGELFF
NA	TRBJ2-2	NA	TRBV6-6	TGTGCCAGCAGTTCCCGCGGGGAGCTGTTTTTT	CASSSRGELFF
NA	TRBJ1-2	NA	TRBV30	TGTGCCTGGAGTGTTAGGGGAGCTAACTATGGCTACACCTTC	CAWSVRGANYGYTF
NA	TRBJ2-5	NA	TRBV6-1	TGTGCCAGCAGTGAACGGCCTGGGGAGACCCAGTACTTC	CASSERPGETQYF
NA	TRBJ2-3	few	TRBV7-9	TGTGCCAGCAGCTTAGAGGCCAGGGTATTTGGCACAGATACGCAGTATTTT	CASSLEARVFGTDTQYF
TRBD2	TRBJ2-1	few	TRBV30	TGTGCCTGGAACCTGGCCTTACTAGCGGGAGGGCCCGGCAATGAGCAGTTCTTC	CAWNLALLAGGPGNEQFF
TRBD2	TRBJ2-1	few	TRBV19	TGTGCCAGTAGAAAGACCGGGACTAGTGCCACCCATGAGCAGTTCTTC	CASRKTGTSATHEQFF